This TCR beta chain was sequenced for a study of post-analysis software for immune sequencing data. Whole-study results and caveats: Multiple sclerosis was associated with a significant reduction in normalized Chao1 diversity relative to controls.

Unique molecular identifiers were present in the TCR beta cDNA libraries. TCRdb itself ran the PCR reads through MiXCR, one entry per CDR3 protein. This table holds around 400,000 distinct CDR3 sequences, about 40% found once. This clonotype has a count of ten or more. What it binds is not known. The clonotype originates from a girl aged 2 to 9 with multiple sclerosis. The sequenced sample consisted of blood.

The chain's CDR3 is CASSSHRLAGESVVETQYF. CDR3 sequence (DNA): TGTGCCAGCAGCTCCCATAGACTAGCGGGAGAATCTGTCGTCGAGACCCAGTACTTC. The chain links TRBV9 to TRBJ2-5, with 12 bases matching TRBD2. Trimming at V came to 4 bases and at J to 5 bases, leaving 18 bases not matched to a gene. The CDR3 covers 19 residues. Germline assignment: CDR1 SGDLS and CDR2 YYNGEE.